This T cell receptor (beta chain) originates from a study of blood T cell repertoires in COVID-19. V gave up 11 bases and J gave up 2 bases, with 13 bases separating them. This CDR3 has 13 amino acids. CDR1 is ENHRY, CDR2 SYGVKD, per germline. This table comes from immunoSEQ multiplex PCR, and its TCRdb copy is limited to in-frame clones, with some not included. The data show 260,000 or so clones, approximately 84% seen once. This clonotype originated in a man aged 18 to 30 who had recovered from COVID-19. The rearrangement joins TRBV10-3 to TRBJ2-1; a weak D match, TRBD1 (5 bases). Sequencing was performed on PBMCs or T cells enriched from blood (not recorded which). CDR3 sequence reads: CAAQGTPYNEQFF. In nucleotides, the CDR3 is TGTGCCGCCCAGGGAACTCCCTACAATGAGCAGTTCTTC.